This TCR beta chain was captured in a study of T cell changes during pregnancy in multiple sclerosis. TCRdb's table, derived via immunoSEQ multiplex PCR, lists solely in-frame clones and lacks some. Among around 30,000 clones listed, 70% to 90% were seen once. The CDR3 contains 16 residues. Germline-derived CDR1 and CDR2 are SGDLS and YYNGEE. V lost 2 bases to trimming and J lost 1 base; unmatched junction nucleotides: 3. The chain uses TRBV9 and TRBJ2-3; 11 nucleotides agree with TRBD2. The sequencing here drew on CD8+ T cells from peripheral blood mononuclear cells, taken in the third trimester of pregnancy. The receptor's source is a female donor with multiple sclerosis, enrolled in a pregnancy study. The CDR3 protein is CASSVPTSGGTDTQYF. In DNA form, the CDR3 reads TGTGCCAGCAGCGTCCCGACTAGCGGGGGCACAGATACGCAGTATTTT.